Following are 19 T cell receptor beta chains from one sample sequenced in a study of response to subunit inactivated influenza vaccine. TCRdb ran MiXCR on the RT-PCR reads and lists one entry per CDR3 protein. The data hold hundreds of thousands of distinct CDR3 sequences, with approximately 7.1% observed a single time. Specimen: PBMCs from blood, collected roughly 24 months after vaccination. These receptors were taken from a man aged 45-69 years who received an inactivated influenza vaccine.

Only a few counts were recorded for this clonotype. This chain joins TRBV9 and TRBJ2-3, with 7 bases identical to TRBD2. The J segment lost 0 bases and the V segment lost 6 bases, leaving 4 bases of the junction unmatched. The CDR3 is 14 amino acids. Germline loops: CDR1 SGDLS, CDR2 YYNGEE. The CDR3 sequence is CASNSGQSTDTQYF. The CDR3, as DNA: TGTGCCAGCAATAGCGGGCAAAGCACAGATACGCAGTATTTT.

V usage is TRBV29-1 and J usage is TRBJ2-1; 10 nucleotides match TRBD1. Trimming at V came to 6 bases and at J to 9 bases, leaving 11 bases not matched to a gene. The CDR3 contains 14 residues. The germline CDR1 and CDR2 sequences are SQVTM and ANQGSEA. CDR3 DNA sequence: TGCAGCGTCGCAGGGACAGGGGCCTGGGTTGAGCAGTTCTTC. Its protein product is CSVAGTGAWVEQFF.

The chain carries TRBV7-9 and TRBJ2-2, with 9 bases that match TRBD2. V lost 5 bases, J lost 6 bases, and 10 bases stayed unmatched. The germline V gene encodes CDR1 SEHNR and CDR2 FQNEAQ (reference sequence). There are 16 residues in the CDR3. CDR3 DNA: TGTGCCAGCAGCCCGCGGGGGGGAGAATCGGCCGGGGAGCTGTTTTTT. Translating it yields CASSPRGGESAGELFF.

The table lists this clonotype with many counts. This sequence joins TRBV29-1 and TRBJ1-1, with 8 bases that match TRBD1. Per germline, CDR1 SQVTM and CDR2 ANQGSEA. V dropped 6 bases and J dropped 1; count of bases not matched to a gene: 7. The CDR3 spans 14 residues. This CDR3 reads CSVGTGLENTEAFF. CDR3 nucleotides: TGCAGCGTAGGGACAGGCCTCGAGAACACTGAAGCTTTCTTT. Full variable domain (remainder filled in from reference TRBV29-1 and TRBJ1-1): SAVISQKPSRDICQRGTSLTIQCQVDSQVTMMFWYRQQPGQSLTLIATANQGSEATYESGFVIDKFPISRPNLTFSTLTVSNMSPEDSSIYLCSVGTGLENTEAFFGQGTRLTVV.

This clonotype was recorded a few times. The chain has TRBV11-2 and TRBJ2-7, with D possibly being TRBD2 (6 bases). CDR3 length: 15 residues. Germline V gives CDR1 SGHAT, CDR2 FQNNGV. V was clipped by 0 bases and J by 4 bases, with 13 bases between them. CDR3 amino acids: CASSLDWRGPYEQYF. DNA for the CDR3: TGTGCCAGCAGCTTAGATTGGAGGGGACCGTACGAGCAGTACTTC.

This clonotype appeared a few times. The genes are TRBV6-1 and TRBJ1-1; 8 nucleotides agree with TRBD1. V trimming: 7 bases; J trimming: 0 bases; junction bases outside the gene matches: 4. The germline V gene has CDR1 MNHNS and CDR2 SASEGT. This CDR3 spans 14 amino acids. CDR3 DNA: TGTGCCAGCACCGCGACAGGGGTGAACACTGAAGCTTTCTTT. Residues: CASTATGVNTEAFF.

This clonotype has a handful of counts. The chain combines TRBV10-3 with TRBJ1-5; TRBD1 matches 7 bases. Losses at the gene ends were 4 bases for V and 3 bases for J; bases not matched to a gene: 3. Germline V gene sequence: CDR1 ENHRY, CDR2 SYGVKD. The CDR3 extends over 14 amino acids. The CDR3 here is CAISGGQTNQPQHF. The CDR3 region has the DNA TGTGCCATCAGTGGGGGACAGACCAATCAGCCCCAGCATTTT.

This clonotype was recorded at least ten times. The rearrangement uses TRBV6-5 and TRBJ2-2, with D perhaps matching TRBD1 (6 bases). From germline, CDR1 is MNHEY and CDR2 SVGAGI. V was cut by 6 bases and J by 3 bases, with 14 bases left in between. This CDR3 spans 15 amino acids. CDR3 coding DNA: TGTGCCAGCAGGTTACTCCCAGGGGACACCGGGGAGCTGTTTTTT. Its protein is CASRLLPGDTGELFF.

In its sample, this clonotype was seen a few times. This chain links TRBV4-3 with TRBJ2-7; D call uncertain. This CDR3 is built from 13 residues. Trimming took off 4 bases at V and 4 bases at J, with 11 bases between the two ends. Germline-derived CDR1 and CDR2 are LGHNA and YSLEER. CDR3 amino acids: CASSPGVEYEQYF. Here the CDR3 DNA reads TGCGCCAGCAGCCCCGGTGTTGAATACGAGCAGTACTTC.

This clonotype was found a few times. The chain couples TRBV3-1 to TRBJ1-5, with a possible D match to TRBD1 (5 bases). The CDR3 sequence is 14 residues long. Germline CDR1 and CDR2: LGHDT and YNNKEL (reference sequence). Trimming took 1 base from V and 7 from J, leaving 11 bases between them. CDR3 bases: TGTGCCAGCAGCCAAGTGGGGGTTGGCCAGCCCCAGCATTTT. The encoded protein is CASSQVGVGQPQHF.

This clonotype showed up just a few times. The chain uses TRBV12-3 or TRBV12-4 and TRBJ2-1, with TRBD2 matching 8 bases. V trimming: 5 bases; J trimming: 6 bases; junction bases outside the gene matches: 15. The CDR3 has 17 amino acids. CDR3 protein: CASSLPTSGTRGNEQFF. DNA of the CDR3: TGTGCCAGCAGTCTACCAACGTCCGGGACTAGAGGCAATGAGCAGTTCTTC.

The chain recombines TRBV29-1 with TRBJ2-1; 13 bases fit TRBD2. Per the germline V gene, CDR1 is SQVTM and CDR2 is ANQGSEA. This CDR3 is built from 15 residues. With V trimmed by 3 bases and J by 5 bases, 4 bases remained unmatched. The CDR3 loop reads CSVEPTSGRNNEQFF. The CDR3 DNA is TGCAGCGTTGAGCCGACTAGCGGGAGGAACAATGAGCAGTTCTTC.

This clonotype was seen a handful of times. This chain uses TRBV5-1 with TRBJ2-3; D perhaps matches TRBD2 (5 bases). This CDR3 has 16 residues. Germline V gene data show CDR1 as SGHRS and CDR2 as YFSETQ. Trimming removed 4 bases at V and 4 bases at J, with 19 bases between. As DNA, the CDR3 is TGCGCCAGCAGCCCAGGACTCTCCCCCTCCCCAGATACGCAGTATTTT. It specifies CASSPGLSPSPDTQYF. Full variable domain (missing parts from reference TRBV5-1 and TRBJ2-3): KAGVTQTPRYLIKTRGQQVTLSCSPISGHRSVSWYQQTPGQGLQFLFEYFSETQRNKGNFPGRFSGRQFSNSRSEMNVSTLELGDSALYLCASSPGLSPSPDTQYFGPGTRLTVL.

The J gene is TRBJ2-7, the V gene TRBV4-2; possibly TRBD2 for D (6 bases). Trimming cost V 8 bases and J 0 bases, with 11 bases left between them. The CDR3 runs 13 residues. CDR1 and CDR2 from the germline V gene are LGHNA and YNFKEQ. In DNA, the CDR3 is TGTGCCAGCTTTAGCGGAAGCTCCTACGAGCAGTACTTC. As protein: CASFSGSSYEQYF.

This clonotype has a handful of counts. The chain joins TRBV6-2 or TRBV6-3 to TRBJ2-1, with 8 nucleotides matching TRBD2. CDR1 MNHEY and CDR2 SVGEGT come from the germline V gene. V lost 6 bases and J lost 6; bases outside the gene matches: 10. The CDR3 is 15 residues long. The CDR3: CASSPPNGGGNEQFF. In DNA, the CDR3 is TGTGCCAGCAGCCCGCCGAACGGGGGGGGCAATGAGCAGTTCTTC.

This clonotype occurred a few times. The V and J genes are TRBV20-1 and TRBJ2-2; 10 bases are a match to TRBD1. This CDR3 region has 16 residues. Germline V CDR1 and CDR2: DFQATT, SNEGSKA (reference sequence). V shed 6 bases, J shed 2 bases, and the junction held 9 bases outside the gene matches. CDR3 sequence: CSAKYRQGANTGELFF. In DNA, the CDR3 is TGCAGTGCAAAATACCGACAGGGGGCTAACACCGGGGAGCTGTTTTTT.

J is TRBJ1-5 and V is TRBV5-5, with 8 bases that match TRBD1. The germline V gene has CDR1 SGHKS and CDR2 YYEKEE (reference sequence). The junction had 6 bases not matched to a gene; V was cut back by 1 base and J by 6 bases. CDR3 length equals 15 residues. The CDR3 DNA is TGTGCCAGCAGCTTGACAGGGGGAACGTTTCAGCCCCAGCATTTT. Translation gives CASSLTGGTFQPQHF.

This clonotype was seen only a few times. This chain uses TRBV7-9 with TRBJ2-7; TRBD2 matches at 8 bases. The CDR3 is 15 residues long. Germline V gene data show CDR1 as SEHNR and CDR2 as FQNEAQ (reference sequence). The J segment lost 2 bases and the V segment lost 8 bases, leaving 11 bases of the junction unmatched. The CDR3 nucleotides read TGTGCCAGCGAGCCCCGTAGCGGGGTCACCTACGAGCAGTACTTC. Translated: CASEPRSGVTYEQYF. The complete variable domain, with remaining parts taken from reference TRBV7-9 and TRBJ2-7, reads DTGVSQNPRHKITKRGQNVTFRCDPISEHNRLYWYRQTLGQGPEFLTYFQNEAQLEKSRLLSDRFSAERPKGSFSTLEIQRTEQGDSAMYLCASEPRSGVTYEQYFGPGTRLTVT.

The chain is built from TRBV1 and TRBJ2-3; whether TRBD1, the table's D call, matches the DNA was not checked. TRBV1 is a documented pseudogene. The length of the CDR3 is 18 residues. The CDR3 region has the DNA TGCACCAGCAGCGTGCCCGGGGCGGGGTGGCGCCACACAGATACGCAGTATTTT. This gives the protein CTSSVPGAGWRHTDTQYF.